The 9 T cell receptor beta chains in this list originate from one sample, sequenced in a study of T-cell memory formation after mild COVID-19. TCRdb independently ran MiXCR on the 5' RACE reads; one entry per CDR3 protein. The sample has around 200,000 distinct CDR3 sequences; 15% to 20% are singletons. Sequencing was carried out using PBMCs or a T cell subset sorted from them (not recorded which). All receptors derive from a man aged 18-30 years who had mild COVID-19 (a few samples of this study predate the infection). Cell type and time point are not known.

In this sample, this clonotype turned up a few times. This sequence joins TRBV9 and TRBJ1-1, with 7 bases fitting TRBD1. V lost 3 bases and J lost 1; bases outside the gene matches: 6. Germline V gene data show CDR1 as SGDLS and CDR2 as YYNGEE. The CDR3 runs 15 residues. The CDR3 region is CASSAHGTENTEAFF. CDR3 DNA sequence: TGTGCCAGCAGCGCCCACGGGACAGAGAACACTGAAGCTTTCTTT.

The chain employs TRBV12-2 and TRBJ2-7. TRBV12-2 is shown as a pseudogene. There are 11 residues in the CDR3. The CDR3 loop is CASRAETEQYV. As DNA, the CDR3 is TGTGCAAGTCGCGCAGAGACAGAGCAGTACGTC.

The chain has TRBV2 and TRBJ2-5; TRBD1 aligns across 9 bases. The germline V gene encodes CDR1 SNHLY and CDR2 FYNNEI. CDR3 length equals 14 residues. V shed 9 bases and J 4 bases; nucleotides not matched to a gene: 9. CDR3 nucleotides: TGTGCCAGTACCGCCACAGGGGGCCGAGAGACCCAGTACTTC. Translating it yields CASTATGGRETQYF.

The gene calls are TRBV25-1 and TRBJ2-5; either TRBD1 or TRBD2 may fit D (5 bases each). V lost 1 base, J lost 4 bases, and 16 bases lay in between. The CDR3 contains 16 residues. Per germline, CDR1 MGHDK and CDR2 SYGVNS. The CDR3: CASSEWGSYSRETQYF. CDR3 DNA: TGTGCCAGCAGTGAATGGGGGAGCTACTCTCGAGAGACCCAGTACTTC.

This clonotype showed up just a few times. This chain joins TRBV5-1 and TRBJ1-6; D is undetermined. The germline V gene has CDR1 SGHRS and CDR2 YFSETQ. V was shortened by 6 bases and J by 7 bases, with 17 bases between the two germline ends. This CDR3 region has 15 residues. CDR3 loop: CASNLNGRENSPLHF. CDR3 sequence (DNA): TGCGCCAGCAACCTAAACGGGAGAGAAAATTCACCCCTCCACTTT.

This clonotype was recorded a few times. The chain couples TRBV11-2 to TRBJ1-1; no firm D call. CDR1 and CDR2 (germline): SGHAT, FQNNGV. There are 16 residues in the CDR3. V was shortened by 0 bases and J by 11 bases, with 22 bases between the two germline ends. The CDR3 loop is CASSLDLWNSRTGAFF. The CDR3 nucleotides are TGTGCCAGCAGCTTAGATCTCTGGAACAGCCGAACTGGGGCTTTCTTT.

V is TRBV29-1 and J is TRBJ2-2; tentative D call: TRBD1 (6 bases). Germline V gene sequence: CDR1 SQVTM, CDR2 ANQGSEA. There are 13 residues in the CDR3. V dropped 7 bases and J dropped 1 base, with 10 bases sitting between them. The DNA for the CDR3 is TGCAGCGCACCGGGACAGAACACCGGGGAGCTGTTTTTT. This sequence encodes CSAPGQNTGELFF.

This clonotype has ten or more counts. The CDR3 protein is CASSLYREETQYF. CDR3 nucleotides: TGCGCCAGCAGCTTATACAGGGAAGAGACCCAGTACTTC. The chain couples TRBV5-1 to TRBJ2-5, with D perhaps matching TRBD1 (6 bases). Trimming removed 2 bases at V and 3 bases at J, with 8 bases between. There are 13 residues in the CDR3. From germline, CDR1 is SGHRS and CDR2 YFSETQ.

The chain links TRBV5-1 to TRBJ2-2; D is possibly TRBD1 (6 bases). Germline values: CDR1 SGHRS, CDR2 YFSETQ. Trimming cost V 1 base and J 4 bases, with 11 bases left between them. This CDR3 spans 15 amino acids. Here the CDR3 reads CASSLRQATTGELFF. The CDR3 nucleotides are TGCGCCAGCAGCTTGCGACAGGCCACCACCGGGGAGCTGTTTTTT.